The 7 T cell receptor beta chains below all came from one sample that was sequenced in a study of T cell repertoires in cytomegalovirus infection (dated by TCRdb to the late 2010s). Instrument on record: Illumina HiSeq 1500. TCRdb reran the public reads through fastp at Q25 and MiXCR, keeping productive beta chains. Entries are consolidated by CDR3 protein sequence, retaining the most common genes and DNA. The sample records approximately 500,000 distinct CDR3 sequences, roughly 29% of which are singletons. 13% of the sample is held by the ten biggest clonotypes. The sample consisted of PBMCs. The receptors were sampled from a human donor in good health (CMV status not recorded). Some clones in this sample may be carry-over from other donors' samples.

This clonotype has a handful of counts. J is TRBJ2-1 and V is TRBV19; D gene ambiguous. The CDR3 runs to 14 residues. Germline CDR1 reads LNHDA; CDR2 reads SQIVND (reference sequence). V was cut by 5 bases and J by 3 bases, with 11 bases left in between. As DNA, the CDR3 is TGTGCCAGTAGTCCTCCTGGGGTCTACAATGAGCAGTTCTTC. Translation: CASSPPGVYNEQFF. The full variable domain, with the rest looked up from reference TRBV19 and TRBJ2-1, is DGGITQSPKYLFRKEGQNVTLSCEQNLNHDAMYWYRQDPGQGLRLIYYSQIVNDFQKGDIAEGYSVSREKKESFPLTVTSAQKNPTAFYLCASSPPGVYNEQFFGPGTRLTVL.

This clonotype was found many times. The CDR3 spells CASSQEGQVHDSPLHF. CDR3 in DNA: TGCGCCAGCAGCCAAGAAGGACAGGTCCACGATTCACCCCTCCACTTT. The chain couples TRBV4-1 to TRBJ1-6; 7 bases agree with TRBD1. J was trimmed by 8 bases and V by 0 bases; bases with no gene match: 7. The CDR3 spans 16 residues. Germline CDR1 reads MGHRA; CDR2 reads YSYEKL.

The chain is built from TRBV7-6 and TRBJ2-1, with 8 bases fitting TRBD1. Trimming cost V 5 bases and J 7 bases; bases outside gene matches: 10. The germline V gene encodes CDR1 SGHVS and CDR2 FNYEAQ. The CDR3 contains 15 residues. Here the CDR3 reads CASSRAGQGENEQFF. Written as DNA, the CDR3 is TGTGCCAGCAGCCGAGCTGGACAGGGCGAGAATGAGCAGTTCTTC.

The V gene is TRBV10-3, the J gene TRBJ1-2; a possible D gene is TRBD1 (5 bases). Germline assignment: CDR1 ENHRY and CDR2 SYGVKD. The CDR3 contains 15 residues. Trimming removed 2 bases at V and 0 bases at J, with 10 bases between. The DNA for the CDR3 is TGTGCCATCAGTGAGGGGAAAGGGGCTAACTATGGCTACACCTTC. Amino acid sequence: CAISEGKGANYGYTF.

This clonotype turned up a few times. V and J are TRBV19 and TRBJ1-4; 7 bases fit TRBD1. The V and J ends lost 3 bases and 6 bases, in that order; junction bases with no gene match: 10. This CDR3 region has 16 residues. Germline lookup yields CDR1 LNHDA and CDR2 SQIVND (reference sequence). The CDR3 DNA reads TGTGCCAGTAGTATGGGTCTACAGGGGTTGTATGAAAAACTGTTTTTT. Translated: CASSMGLQGLYEKLFF.

This clonotype was seen repeatedly, ten times or more. The gene calls are TRBV7-2 and TRBJ2-7, with D possibly TRBD1 on 6 matching bases. The CDR3 runs to 15 residues. Trimming took off 4 bases at V and 5 bases at J, with 18 bases between the two ends. Germline lookup yields CDR1 SGHTA and CDR2 FQGNSA. The CDR3 loop reads CASSSYRRGNDEQYF. As DNA, the CDR3 is TGTGCCAGCAGCTCTTACCGCAGGGGAAACGACGAGCAGTACTTC.

In this sample, this clonotype turned up a few times. The rearrangement uses TRBV5-6 and TRBJ2-7, with 9 bases fitting TRBD2. The germline V gene encodes CDR1 SGHDT and CDR2 YYEEEE. V lost 1 base, J lost 12 bases, and 14 bases stayed unmatched. The CDR3 has 15 residues. This CDR3 is CASSLKASGTPKGYV. Here the CDR3 DNA reads TGTGCCAGCAGCTTGAAGGCTAGCGGGACCCCAAAGGGGTACGTC.